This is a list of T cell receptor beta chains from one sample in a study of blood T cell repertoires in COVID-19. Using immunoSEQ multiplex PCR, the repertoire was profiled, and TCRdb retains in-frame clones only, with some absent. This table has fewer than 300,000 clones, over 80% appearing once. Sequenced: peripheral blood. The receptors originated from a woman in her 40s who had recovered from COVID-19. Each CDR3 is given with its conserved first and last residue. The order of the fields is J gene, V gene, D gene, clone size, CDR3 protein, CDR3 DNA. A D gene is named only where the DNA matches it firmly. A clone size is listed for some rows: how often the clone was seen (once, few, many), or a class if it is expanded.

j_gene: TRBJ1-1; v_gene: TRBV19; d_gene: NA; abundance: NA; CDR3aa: CASSIRGETEAFF; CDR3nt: TGTGCCAGTAGTATTCGGGGGGAAACTGAAGCTTTCTTT
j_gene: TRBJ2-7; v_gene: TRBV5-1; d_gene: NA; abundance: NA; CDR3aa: CASSPAGSYEQYF; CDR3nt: TGCGCCAGCAGCCCCGCGGGTTCCTACGAGCAGTACTTC
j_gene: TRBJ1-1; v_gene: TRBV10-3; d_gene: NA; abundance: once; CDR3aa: CAISDLQGMSLAFF; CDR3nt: TGTGCCATCAGTGACCTCCAGGGGATGTCTTTGGCTTTCTTT
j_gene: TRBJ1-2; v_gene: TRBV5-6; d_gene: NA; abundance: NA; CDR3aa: CASSLLTGTNYGYTF; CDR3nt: TGTGCCAGCAGCTTGTTAACAGGGACTAACTATGGCTACACCTTC
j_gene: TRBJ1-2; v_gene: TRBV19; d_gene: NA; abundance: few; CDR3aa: CASILGTLNYGYTF; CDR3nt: TGTGCCAGTATTCTTGGGACACTTAACTATGGCTACACCTTC
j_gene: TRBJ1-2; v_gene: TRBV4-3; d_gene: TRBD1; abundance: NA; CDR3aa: CASSQENRGRLGYTF; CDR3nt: TGCGCCAGCAGCCAAGAGAACAGGGGGCGTCTTGGCTACACCTTC
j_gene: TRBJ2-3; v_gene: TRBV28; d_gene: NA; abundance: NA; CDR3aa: CASSAGLFGADTQYF; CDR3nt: TGTGCCAGCAGTGCCGGACTGTTTGGCGCAGATACGCAGTATTTT
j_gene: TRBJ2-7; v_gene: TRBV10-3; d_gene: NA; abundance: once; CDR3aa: CAISWAGLGEQYF; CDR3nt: TGTGCCATCAGCTGGGCGGGCCTGGGGGAGCAGTACTTC
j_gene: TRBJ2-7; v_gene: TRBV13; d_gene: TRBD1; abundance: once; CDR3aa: CASSPGQGTYEQYF; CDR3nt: TGTGCCAGCAGCCCCGGACAGGGGACCTACGAGCAGTACTTC
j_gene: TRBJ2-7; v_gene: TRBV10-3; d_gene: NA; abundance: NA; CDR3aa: CAISERVSSEQYF; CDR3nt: TGTGCCATCAGTGAGAGAGTAAGTTCCGAGCAGTACTTC
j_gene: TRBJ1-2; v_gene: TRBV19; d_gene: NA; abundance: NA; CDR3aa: CASRSGQGDDGYTF; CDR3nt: TGTGCCAGTAGATCGGGCCAGGGCGACGATGGCTACACCTTC
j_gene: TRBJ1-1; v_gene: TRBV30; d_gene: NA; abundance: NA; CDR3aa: CAWSVRRDTEAFF; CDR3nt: TGTGCCTGGAGTGTTAGGAGGGACACTGAAGCTTTCTTT
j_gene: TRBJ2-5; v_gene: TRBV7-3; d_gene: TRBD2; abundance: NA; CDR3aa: CASSATSGGAETQYF; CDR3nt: TGTGCCAGCAGCGCGACTAGCGGGGGGGCAGAGACCCAGTACTTC
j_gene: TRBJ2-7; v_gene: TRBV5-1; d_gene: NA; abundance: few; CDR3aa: CASSLGDFGDEQYF; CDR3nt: TGCGCCAGCAGCTTGGGGGACTTCGGCGACGAGCAGTACTTC
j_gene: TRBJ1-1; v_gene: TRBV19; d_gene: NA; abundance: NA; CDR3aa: CASSPGEGITEAFF; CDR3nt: TGTGCCAGTAGTCCAGGGGAGGGGATAACTGAAGCTTTCTTT
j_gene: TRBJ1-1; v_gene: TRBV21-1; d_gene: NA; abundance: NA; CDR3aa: CASSNRQRVQWTEAFF; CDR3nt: TGTGCCAGCAGCAATAGGCAGCGAGTTCAGTGGACTGAAGCTTTCTTT
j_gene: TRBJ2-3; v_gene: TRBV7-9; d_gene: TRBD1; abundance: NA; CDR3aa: CASSSGQAESDTQYF; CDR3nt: TGTGCCAGCAGCTCAGGACAGGCTGAATCAGATACGCAGTATTTT
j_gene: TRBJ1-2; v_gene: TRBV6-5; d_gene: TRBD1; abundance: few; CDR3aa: CASSKTDRVSGYTF; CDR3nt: TGTGCCAGCAGTAAAACGGACAGGGTCAGTGGCTACACCTTC
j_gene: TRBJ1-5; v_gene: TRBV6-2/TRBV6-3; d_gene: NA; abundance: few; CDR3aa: CASSTGSNQPQHF; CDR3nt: TGTGCCAGCAGCACAGGGAGCAATCAGCCCCAGCATTTT
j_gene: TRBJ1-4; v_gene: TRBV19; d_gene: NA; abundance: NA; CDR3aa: CASGAGPKLFF; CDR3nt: TGTGCCAGTGGGGCTGGTCCAAAACTGTTTTTT
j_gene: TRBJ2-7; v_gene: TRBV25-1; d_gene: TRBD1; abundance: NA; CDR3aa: CASSVQGAREQYF; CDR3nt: TGTGCCAGCAGTGTACAGGGGGCAAGGGAGCAGTACTTC
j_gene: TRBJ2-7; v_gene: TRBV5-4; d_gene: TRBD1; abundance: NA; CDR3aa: CASSLVTGGHYEQYF; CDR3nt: TGTGCCAGCAGCTTGGTAACAGGGGGCCACTACGAGCAGTACTTC
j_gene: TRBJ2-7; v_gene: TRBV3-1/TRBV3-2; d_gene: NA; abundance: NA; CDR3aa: CASSQATAYYEQYF; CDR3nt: TGTGCCAGCAGCCAAGCGACAGCCTACTACGAGCAGTACTTC
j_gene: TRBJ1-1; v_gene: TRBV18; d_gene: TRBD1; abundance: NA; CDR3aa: CASSPNSGGVGTEAFF; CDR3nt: TGTGCCAGCTCACCGAACTCAGGGGGCGTAGGTACTGAAGCTTTCTTT
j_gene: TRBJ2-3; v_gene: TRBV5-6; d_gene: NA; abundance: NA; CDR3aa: CASSAMWRYTDTQYF; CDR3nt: TGTGCCAGCAGCGCGATGTGGCGGTACACAGATACGCAGTATTTT
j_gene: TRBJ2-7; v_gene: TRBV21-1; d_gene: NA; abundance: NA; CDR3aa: CASSKFRPPPYEQYF; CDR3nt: TGTGCCAGCAGCAAGTTTCGTCCTCCCCCCTACGAGCAGTACTTC
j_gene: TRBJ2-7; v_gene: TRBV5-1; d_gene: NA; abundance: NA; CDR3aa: CASSLGPGSYEQYF; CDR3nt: TGCGCCAGCAGCTTGGGTCCGGGCTCCTACGAGCAGTACTTC
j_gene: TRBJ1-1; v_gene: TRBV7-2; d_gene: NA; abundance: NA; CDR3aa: CASNEAYTEAFF; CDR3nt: TGTGCCAGCAACGAGGCCTACACTGAAGCTTTCTTT